This is a list of T cell receptor beta chains from one sample in a study of blood T cell repertoires in COVID-19. Assay: immunoSEQ multiplex PCR; the TCRdb copy retains only in-frame clones and omits some. Of about 260,000 clones listed, 75% to 90% are singletons. Material for sequencing was PBMCs or T cells enriched from blood (not recorded which). Receptors were obtained from a woman under 30 who had recovered from COVID-19. Each CDR3 is given with its conserved first and last residue. The D gene is left open where the match is weak. Some rows mark clone size as missing; the rest say once, few, many or name a class of expanded clone.

J gene | D gene | clone size | V gene | CDR3 length | CDR3 protein | CDR3 DNA
TRBJ2-2 | NA | NA | TRBV19 | 14 | CAATRSDGTGELFF | TGTGCTGCTACTAGGTCTGATGGCACCGGGGAGCTGTTTTTT
TRBJ2-5 | TRBD1 | few | TRBV2 | 12 | CASRDRGETQYF | TGTGCCAGCAGGGACAGGGGGGAGACCCAGTACTTC
TRBJ2-7 | TRBD1 | few | TRBV16 | 15 | CASSRDRGRTYEQYF | TGTGCCAGCAGCCGGGACAGGGGGAGAACCTACGAGCAGTACTTC
TRBJ1-6 | NA | NA | TRBV2 | 16 | CASRGLVGRDNSPLHF | TGTGCCAGCAGAGGCTTAGTAGGTCGGGATAATTCACCCCTCCACTTT
TRBJ1-1 | NA | NA | TRBV5-6 | 15 | CASSLSGTPNTEAFF | TGTGCCAGCAGCTTGTCTGGGACACCGAACACTGAAGCTTTCTTT
TRBJ2-7 | NA | few | TRBV5-4 | 15 | CASSSEFRGTYEQYF | TGTGCCAGCAGCTCCGAGTTCAGGGGTACCTACGAGCAGTACTTC
TRBJ2-7 | NA | NA | TRBV25-1 | 15 | CASSEYRQGTYEQYF | TGTGCCAGCAGTGAATATCGGCAGGGAACCTACGAGCAGTACTTC
TRBJ2-1 | TRBD2 | NA | TRBV19 | 15 | CASSLIGTSTDEQFF | TGTGCCAGTAGCCTGATAGGGACTAGCACCGATGAGCAGTTCTTC
TRBJ2-5 | NA | NA | TRBV5-4 | 14 | CASSLRTTQETQYF | TGTGCCAGCAGCCTCCGGACTACCCAAGAGACCCAGTACTTC
TRBJ2-3 | NA | NA | TRBV24-1 | 14 | CATSGGEYTDTQYF | TGTGCCACCAGTGGGGGGGAGTACACAGATACGCAGTATTTT
TRBJ2-7 | TRBD1 | NA | TRBV19 | 15 | CASSNPGQGTYEQYF | TGTGCCAGTAGCAACCCGGGACAGGGAACCTACGAGCAGTACTTC
TRBJ2-1 | TRBD2 | NA | TRBV6-1 | 15 | CASSDEAGGSVEQFF | TGTGCCAGCAGTGATGAGGCGGGGGGGAGCGTAGAGCAGTTCTTC
TRBJ1-1 | NA | once | TRBV3-1/TRBV3-2 | 14 | CASSLNTRGTEAFF | TGTGCCAGCAGCCTTAATACCAGGGGCACTGAAGCTTTCTTT
TRBJ2-3 | TRBD2 | NA | TRBV4-1 | 16 | CASSQDWTSGKDTQYF | TGCGCCAGCAGCCAAGATTGGACTAGCGGGAAAGATACGCAGTATTTT
TRBJ1-5 | NA | NA | TRBV7-9 | 14 | CASSSVLPNQPQHF | TGTGCCAGCAGCTCGGTCCTGCCCAATCAGCCCCAGCATTTT
TRBJ1-5 | TRBD1 | NA | TRBV19 | 18 | CASSIDWGQADSNQPQHF | TGTGCCAGTAGTATAGATTGGGGACAGGCCGATAGCAATCAGCCCCAGCATTTT
TRBJ1-6 | TRBD1 | NA | TRBV2 | 16 | CASSALQGRNNSPLHF | TGTGCCAGCAGTGCTTTACAGGGGAGGAATAATTCACCCCTCCACTTT
TRBJ2-1 | NA | NA | TRBV6-5 | 14 | CASSYSTRINEQFF | TGTGCCAGCAGTTACTCGACACGGATCAATGAGCAGTTCTTC
TRBJ2-2 | NA | NA | TRBV5-4 | 16 | CASSSLEAVNTGELFF | TGTGCCAGCAGCTCCCTCGAGGCGGTGAACACCGGGGAGCTGTTTTTT
TRBJ1-1 | NA | NA | TRBV5-4 | 14 | CASSSRQSNTEAFF | TGTGCCAGCAGCTCCCGACAGAGTAACACTGAAGCTTTCTTT
TRBJ2-7 | NA | NA | TRBV11-3 | 17 | CASRTKPQRISSYEQYF | TGTGCCAGCAGAACAAAACCCCAGCGGATCAGCTCCTACGAGCAGTACTTC
TRBJ1-1 | NA | NA | TRBV11-2 | 12 | CASHFRGMEAFF | TGTGCCAGCCATTTCAGGGGAATGGAAGCTTTCTTT
TRBJ2-5 | TRBD2 | once | TRBV7-2 | 19 | CASSFPLSGGMGVQETQYF | TGTGCCAGCAGCTTTCCACTCAGCGGGGGGATGGGGGTACAAGAGACCCAGTACTTC
TRBJ1-5 | TRBD1 | NA | TRBV6-2/TRBV6-3 | 16 | CASSYPTGGRNQPQHF | TGTGCCAGCAGTTACCCGACAGGGGGCCGCAATCAGCCCCAGCATTTT
TRBJ2-7 | TRBD2 | NA | TRBV4-1 | 17 | CASSQAPLAGGTYEQYF | TGCGCCAGCAGCCAAGCCCCCCTAGCGGGGGGAACCTACGAGCAGTACTTC
TRBJ2-5 | NA | NA | TRBV19 | 13 | CASSRRDQETQYF | TGTGCCAGTAGTCGGCGGGACCAAGAGACCCAGTACTTC
TRBJ1-2 | NA | NA | TRBV5-3 | 13 | CARSLDSTYGYTF | TGTGCCAGAAGCCTCGACAGTACCTATGGCTACACCTTC
TRBJ1-2 | NA | few | TRBV30 | 15 | CAWSVPDSNSYGYTF | TGTGCCTGGAGTGTACCGGACTCAAACTCCTATGGCTACACCTTC
TRBJ1-1 | NA | NA | TRBV14 | 15 | CASSQVSFMNTEAFF | TGTGCCAGCAGCCAAGTCAGTTTTATGAACACTGAAGCTTTCTTT